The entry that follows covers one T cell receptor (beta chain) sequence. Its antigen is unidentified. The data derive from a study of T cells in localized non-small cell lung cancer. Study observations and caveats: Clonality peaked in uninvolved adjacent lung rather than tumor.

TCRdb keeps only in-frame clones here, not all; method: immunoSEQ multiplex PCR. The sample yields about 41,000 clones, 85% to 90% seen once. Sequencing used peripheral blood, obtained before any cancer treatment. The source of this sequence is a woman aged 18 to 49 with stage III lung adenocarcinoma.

The DNA for the CDR3 is TGTGCCAGCAGCTCCACCCCCTGGCGGGGGGCGATCCAAGAGACCCAGTACTTC. Protein product: CASSSTPWRGAIQETQYF. The chain carries TRBV7-2 and TRBJ2-5; 8 nucleotides align to TRBD2. V lost 4 bases and J lost 1; bases outside the gene matches: 14. The CDR3 has 18 amino acids. Germline values: CDR1 SGHTA, CDR2 FQGNSA. The entire variable domain, with the rest obtained from reference TRBV7-2 and TRBJ2-5, is as follows: GAGVSQSPSNKVTEKGKDVELRCDPISGHTALYWYRQSLGQGLEFLIYFQGNSAPDKSGLPSDRFSAERTGGSVSTLTIQRTQQEDSAVYLCASSSTPWRGAIQETQYFGPGTRLLVL.